This T cell receptor beta chain appears in the sequencing data of a study of radiation and T cells in renal cell carcinoma. Clones were read by immunoSEQ multiplex PCR, and TCRdb kept only the in-frame ones, dropping some. The data hold approximately 100,000 clones, with 70% to 90% observed a single time. Time point given: baseline pretreatment blood. Treatment given: 15 Gy SBRT to primary tumor, nephrectomy 4 weeks later. J was trimmed by 2 bases and V by 0 bases; bases with no gene match: 4. The CDR3 is made up of 16 amino acids. CDR1 and CDR2 from the germline V gene are SGDLS and YYNGEE. The genes are TRBV9 and TRBJ2-5; 10 bases agree with TRBD1. This specimen was blood, taken from a patient whose treatment included radiotherapy and nephrectomy. The receptor was derived from a man aged 50 to 60 with renal cell carcinoma. CDR3 amino acids: CASSVAGDRGQETQYF. The CDR3 bases are TGTGCCAGCAGCGTAGCTGGGGACAGGGGACAAGAGACCCAGTACTTC.